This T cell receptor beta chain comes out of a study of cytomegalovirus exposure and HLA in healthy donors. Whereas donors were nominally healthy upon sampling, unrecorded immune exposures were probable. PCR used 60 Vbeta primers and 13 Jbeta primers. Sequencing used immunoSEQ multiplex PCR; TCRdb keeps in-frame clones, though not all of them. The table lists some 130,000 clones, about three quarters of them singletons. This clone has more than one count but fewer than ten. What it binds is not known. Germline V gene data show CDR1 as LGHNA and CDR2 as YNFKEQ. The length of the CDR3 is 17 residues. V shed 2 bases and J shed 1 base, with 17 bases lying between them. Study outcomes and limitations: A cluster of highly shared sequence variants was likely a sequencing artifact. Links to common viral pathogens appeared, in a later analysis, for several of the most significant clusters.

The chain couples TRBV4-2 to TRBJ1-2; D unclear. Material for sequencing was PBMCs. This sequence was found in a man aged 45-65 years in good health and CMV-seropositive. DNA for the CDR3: TGTGCCAGCAGCCAACCCCCGGACGGGGATGGTAACTATGGCTACACCTTC. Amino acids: CASSQPPDGDGNYGYTF.